Described below is a single T cell receptor beta chain sequence and its context. The data are from a study of cytomegalovirus exposure and HLA in healthy donors. With 60 Vbeta and 13 Jbeta primers, the PCR was carried out. Produced via immunoSEQ multiplex PCR; TCRdb's table is partial and in-frame only. Among about 160,000 clones listed, over 60% were seen once. The sequence was collected from a woman in her twenties or thirties in good health and CMV-seronegative. The source material was PBMCs.

This chain's CDR3 is CASSSVGGVGDTQYF. CDR3 bases: TGTGCCAGCAGCTCTGTGGGGGGGGTGGGAGATACGCAGTATTTT. This chain connects TRBV5-4 to TRBJ2-3; 7 nucleotides line up with TRBD2. Germline CDR1 is SGHNT and CDR2 is YYREEE (reference sequence). CDR3 length: 15 amino acids. After removal of 3 bases from V and 5 bases from J, the junction contained 9 bases not matched to a gene.